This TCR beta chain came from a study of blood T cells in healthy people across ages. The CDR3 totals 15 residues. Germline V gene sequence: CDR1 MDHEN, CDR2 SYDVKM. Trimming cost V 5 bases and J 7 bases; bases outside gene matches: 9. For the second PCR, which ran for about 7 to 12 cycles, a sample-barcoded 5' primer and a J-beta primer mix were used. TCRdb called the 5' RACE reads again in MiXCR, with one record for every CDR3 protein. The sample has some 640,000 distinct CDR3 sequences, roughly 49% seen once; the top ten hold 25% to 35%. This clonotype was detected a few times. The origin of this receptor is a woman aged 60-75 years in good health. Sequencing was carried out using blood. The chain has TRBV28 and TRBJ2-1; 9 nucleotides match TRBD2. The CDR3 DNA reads TGTGCCAGCAGTCTCAATAGCGGGAGCGGTAATGAGCAGTTCTTC. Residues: CASSLNSGSGNEQFF.